Listed here are 27 T cell receptor beta chains from one sample, sequenced in a study of human T cells and chemical hapten exposure. One entry per CDR3 protein, called by TCRdb with MiXCR from the RACE reads. The sample carries 250,000 or so distinct CDR3 sequences, roughly 8% recorded once. This sample's time point: pre-sensitization, week 0. Treatment meaning: therapeutic diphenylcyclopropenone sensitization with weekly scalp DPC. Sequencing used whole blood, obtained in connection with sensitization to the hapten diphenylcyclopropenone (DPC). Receptors originate from a man between 18 and 35 years old with alopecia areata. Some clones in this sample may be carry-over from other donors' samples.

About this clonotype: Its ends do not fully match the called genes, so a read error is possible. The chain joins TRBV5-6 to TRBJ1-4; a possible D gene is TRBD1 (5 bases). The CDR3 totals 16 residues. Germline V CDR1 and CDR2: SGHDT, YYEEEE. The CDR3: CASSLAATATNEKLLF. CDR3 nucleotides: TGTGCCAGCAGCTTGGCCGCGACAGCAACTAATGAAAAACTGTTATTT.

This clonotype was counted many times. CDR3 in amino acids: CSVRTSGGNNEQFF. In DNA form, the CDR3 reads TGCAGCGTTCGGACTAGCGGGGGAAACAATGAGCAGTTCTTC. The chain links TRBV29-1 to TRBJ2-1; 13 positions match TRBD2. Trimming took 5 bases from V and 5 from J; bases not matched to a gene: 3. In germline, CDR1 is SQVTM, CDR2 ANQGSEA. The CDR3 is 14 residues long.

A few counts support this clonotype. V is TRBV12-5 and J is TRBJ2-7; perhaps TRBD1 as D (6 bases). V lost 6 bases, J lost 0 bases, and 12 bases lay in between. This CDR3 region has 14 residues. In germline, CDR1 is LGHNT, CDR2 FRNRAP. The CDR3 DNA is TGTGCTAGTGGAACTATGGACAGCTCCTACGAGCAGTACGTC. This sequence encodes CASGTMDSSYEQYV.

The J gene is TRBJ2-2, the V gene TRBV11-2; TRBD2 aligns across 10 bases. Germline CDR1 is SGHAT and CDR2 is FQNNGV. The CDR3 totals 15 residues. Trimming at V came to 4 bases and at J to 6 bases, leaving 5 bases not matched to a gene. The DNA for the CDR3 is TGTGCCAGCAGCTCCATCAGCGGGGGGGCCGGGGAGCTGTTTTTT. Encoded protein: CASSSISGGAGELFF.

There are a few counts of this clonotype. V gene TRBV7-2 combines with J gene TRBJ1-3; perhaps TRBD1 as D (6 bases). CDR1 is SGHTA, CDR2 FQGNSA, per germline. The CDR3 loop spans 16 amino acids. V was pared by 1 base and J by 2 bases, with 12 bases between. In DNA form, the CDR3 reads TGTGCCAGCAGCTTAGATTCCCCAGGGGCTGGAAACACCATATATTTT. Its protein is CASSLDSPGAGNTIYF.

This clonotype was found a few times. The gene calls are TRBV6-4 and TRBJ2-1; 8 bases align to TRBD1. J lost 8 bases, V lost 3 bases, and 6 bases had no gene match. This CDR3 comprises 14 residues. Germline V CDR1 and CDR2: MRHNA, SNTAGT. DNA for the CDR3: TGTGCCAGCAGTGAGACAGGGGCCGTCGATGAGCAGTTCTTC. Translated, it gives CASSETGAVDEQFF.

This clonotype has a handful of counts. The V gene is TRBV20-1, the J gene TRBJ1-6; D uncertain. From germline, CDR1 is DFQATT and CDR2 SNEGSKA (reference sequence). With 3 bases removed from V and 8 bases from J, the gap between germline ends came to 17 bases. The CDR3 extends over 15 amino acids. CDR3 sequence: CSASRKGADYSPLHF. The CDR3, as DNA: TGCAGTGCTAGTCGTAAGGGTGCTGATTATTCACCCCTCCACTTT.

This clonotype was found a few times. The chain carries TRBV18 and TRBJ2-3, with 7 bases fitting TRBD1. J was trimmed by 3 bases and V by 3 bases; bases with no gene match: 9. Looked up from germline, CDR1 is KGHSH and CDR2 is LQKENI. CDR3 length: 16 residues. The CDR3 coding sequence is TGTGCCAGCTCACCTTTCTCCAGGGGACAGACAGATACGCAGTATTTT. This encodes CASSPFSRGQTDTQYF.

The chain combines TRBV5-1 with TRBJ1-1; D is unresolved. The V gene's germline CDR1 is SGHRS and CDR2 YFSETQ. This CDR3 spans 14 amino acids. The ends were cut back, 0 bases at V and 5 bases at J, with 11 bases in the middle. CDR3 region: CASSLGPPRTEAFF. In nucleotides, the CDR3 is TGCGCCAGCAGCTTGGGACCCCCTCGGACTGAAGCTTTCTTT. Combining the CDR3 with reference TRBV5-1 and TRBJ1-1 gives the whole variable domain KAGVTQTPRYLIKTRGQQVTLSCSPISGHRSVSWYQQTPGQGLQFLFEYFSETQRNKGNFPGRFSGRQFSNSRSEMNVSTLELGDSALYLCASSLGPPRTEAFFGQGTRLTVV.

This clonotype was counted at least ten times. The V call is TRBV9, the J call TRBJ2-5, with D perhaps assigned TRBD1 or TRBD2 (5 bases each). The CDR3 runs to 15 residues. CDR1 SGDLS and CDR2 YYNGEE come from the germline V gene. Deletions cut 4 bases from V and 1 base from J, with 14 bases between. The CDR3 loop reads CASSTGTAAQETQYF. The CDR3 coding sequence is TGTGCCAGCAGCACCGGGACGGCTGCCCAAGAGACCCAGTACTTC.

This clonotype was seen at least ten times. The rearrangement links TRBV3-1 to TRBJ1-6; 10 bases align to TRBD1. The CDR3 has 16 amino acids. J lost 8 bases, V lost 1 base, and 5 bases had no gene match. The germline CDR1 and CDR2 sequences are LGHDT and YNNKEL (reference sequence). This chain's CDR3 is CASSQGSGTGDSPLHF. In DNA, the CDR3 is TGTGCCAGCAGCCAAGGGTCCGGGACAGGGGATTCACCCCTCCACTTT. The variable domain in full, with the rest retrieved from reference TRBV3-1 and TRBJ1-6, is DTAVSQTPKYLVTQMGNDKSIKCEQNLGHDTMYWYKQDSKKFLKIMFSYNNKELIINETVPNRFSPKSPDKAHLNLHINSLELGDSAVYFCASSQGSGTGDSPLHFGNGTRLTVT.

This chain connects TRBV7-9 to TRBJ1-4, with D possibly TRBD1 on 5 matching bases. Germline lookup yields CDR1 SEHNR and CDR2 FQNEAQ (reference sequence). V was pared by 5 bases and J by 4 bases, with 29 bases between. The CDR3 extends over 20 amino acids. This CDR3 reads CASSVPSGTSYGIDNEKLFF. The DNA of the CDR3 is TGTGCCAGCAGCGTCCCGAGCGGGACTTCATATGGAATCGATAATGAAAAACTGTTTTTT.

The chain combines TRBV4-1 with TRBJ2-1, with D hard to call. CDR1 is MGHRA and CDR2 is YSYEKL in the germline V gene. The CDR3 is 14 residues long. Trimming stripped 5 bases from V and 3 bases from J, with 11 bases between. CDR3 sequence: CASSERPVYNEQFF. DNA for the CDR3: TGCGCCAGCAGCGAACGGCCTGTCTACAATGAGCAGTTCTTC.

This clonotype was detected a few times. The gene calls are TRBV4-1 and TRBJ2-3; D gene unclear. V was shortened by 0 bases and J by 0 bases, with 7 bases between the two germline ends. CDR1 and CDR2 from the germline V gene are MGHRA and YSYEKL. The CDR3 is 15 amino acids. CDR3 nucleotides: TGCGCCAGCAGCCAAGACAGGATTAGCACAGATACGCAGTATTTT. It specifies CASSQDRISTDTQYF.

CDR3 nucleotide sequence: TGTGCCAGCTCACCATGGCAGGATAATAGCAATCAGCCCCAGCATTTT. Protein: CASSPWQDNSNQPQHF. The chain links TRBV18 to TRBJ1-5, with D hard to call. Per germline, CDR1 KGHSH and CDR2 LQKENI. Trimming removed 2 bases from V and 0 bases from J, with 11 bases in between. The length of the CDR3 is 16 residues.

The table lists this clonotype with a few counts. V usage is TRBV21-1 and J usage is TRBJ2-1; TRBD1, as called in the table, went unchecked against the DNA. TRBV21-1 corresponds to a pseudogene. This CDR3 is built from 14 residues. Written as DNA, the CDR3 is TGTGCCAGCACTACTAGGGACCGTAACAATGAGCAGTTCTTC. Translating gives CASTTRDRNNEQFF.

V gene TRBV6-6 combines with J gene TRBJ1-4; 7 nucleotides agree with TRBD1. Germline CDR1 reads MNHNY; CDR2 reads SVGAGI (reference sequence). Trimming took 4 bases from V and 4 from J; bases not matched to a gene: 9. This CDR3 has 16 residues. The CDR3 DNA reads TGTGCCAGCAGTTCCGGGACAGAGAACAGTAATGAAAAACTGTTTTTT. Translated: CASSSGTENSNEKLFF.

The chain combines TRBV18 with TRBJ2-7, with TRBD1 matching over 12 bases. Germline V lookup: CDR1 KGHSH, CDR2 LQKENI. The CDR3 loop spans 15 amino acids. V was clipped by 3 bases and J by 3 bases; unmatched bases: 3. The CDR3 region is CASSPGDRGLYEQYF. DNA of the CDR3: TGTGCCAGCTCACCGGGGGACAGGGGGCTCTACGAGCAGTACTTC.

V and J are TRBV5-1 and TRBJ2-5; 7 bases align to TRBD2. From germline, CDR1 is SGHRS and CDR2 YFSETQ. The CDR3 has 17 residues. V trimming: 1 base; J trimming: 1 base; junction bases outside the gene matches: 10. Written as DNA, the CDR3 is TGCGCCAGCAGCTTGTTTGCGGTAGCGGGCCCCCAAGAGACCCAGTACTTC. Translated, it gives CASSLFAVAGPQETQYF.

The chain employs TRBV9 and TRBJ1-3, with no clear D. The V gene's germline CDR1 is SGDLS and CDR2 YYNGEE. The length of the CDR3 is 15 residues. Between the trimmed V and J ends, which lost 3 bases and 2 bases, there was a span of 12 bases. In nucleotides, the CDR3 is TGTGCCAGCAGCGCGGGTGGGTTCGCTGGAAACACCATATATTTT. Translated: CASSAGGFAGNTIYF.

There are a few counts of this clonotype. The rearrangement joins TRBV29-1 to TRBJ2-5, with D tentatively TRBD1 (6 bases). This CDR3 spans 12 amino acids. Germline CDR1 SQVTM, CDR2 ANQGSEA. The V and J ends lost 6 bases and 5 bases respectively, with 13 bases between them. The CDR3 bases are TGCAGCGTGGGGGCAGGCGGTGAGACCCAGTACTTC. Encoded protein: CSVGAGGETQYF.

The chain has TRBV7-9 and TRBJ1-1; no definite D call. Trimming stripped 5 bases from V and 1 base from J, with 11 bases between. The CDR3 contains 14 residues. CDR1 is SEHNR and CDR2 is FQNEAQ in the germline V gene (reference sequence). The CDR3 region is CASSHPLGNTEAFF. CDR3 in DNA: TGTGCCAGCAGCCATCCCCTGGGGAACACTGAAGCTTTCTTT.

V usage is TRBV29-1 and J usage is TRBJ2-2; D remains ambiguous. V was cut by 7 bases and J by 6 bases, with 15 bases left in between. The CDR3 contains 13 residues. Germline-derived CDR1 and CDR2 are SQVTM and ANQGSEA. The CDR3 loop reads CSERHDRPGELFF. DNA of the CDR3: TGCAGCGAGAGACACGACCGTCCCGGGGAGCTGTTTTTT.

This clonotype was seen a handful of times. The chain combines TRBV9 with TRBJ2-7; D unclear. The CDR3 length is 14 residues. The germline V gene encodes CDR1 SGDLS and CDR2 YYNGEE. V shed 0 bases and J shed 1 base, with 8 bases lying between them. The CDR3 reads CASSVDGGSYEQYF. The CDR3 bases are TGTGCCAGCAGCGTAGACGGCGGATCCTACGAGCAGTACTTC.

A few counts support this clonotype. The chain recombines TRBV7-9 with TRBJ2-1, with 8 positions matching TRBD1. CDR3 length equals 16 residues. From germline, CDR1 is SEHNR and CDR2 FQNEAQ (reference sequence). V lost 5 bases, J lost 3 bases, and 9 bases stayed unmatched. CDR3 DNA sequence: TGTGCCAGCAGCCGCCCGACAGGGGCGGACTACAATGAGCAGTTCTTC. As protein: CASSRPTGADYNEQFF.

A few counts support this clonotype. The chain uses TRBV7-9 and TRBJ2-4, with no clear D. Germline CDR1 is SEHNR and CDR2 is FQNEAQ (reference sequence). V lost 5 bases to trimming and J lost 1 base, with 12 bases between them. The CDR3 spans 15 residues. CDR3 sequence reads: CASSLLTPAKNIQYF. DNA for the CDR3: TGTGCCAGCAGCCTACTGACACCGGCCAAAAACATTCAGTACTTC.

The sample holds many counts of this clonotype. This rearrangement joins TRBV7-2 to TRBJ2-7; no clear D gene. CDR3 size: 11 residues. Trimming cost V 6 bases and J 3 bases, with 6 bases left between them. Germline assignment: CDR1 SGHTA and CDR2 FQGNSA. The CDR3 here is CASSSYYEQYF. CDR3 nucleotides: TGTGCCAGCAGTTCCTACTACGAGCAGTACTTC.